This TCR beta chain emerged from a study of blood T cell repertoires in COVID-19. TCRdb's table, derived via immunoSEQ multiplex PCR, lists solely in-frame clones and lacks some. The sample holds roughly 200,000 clones, around 82% seen once. The CDR3 contains 14 residues. The germline V gene encodes CDR1 SGHVS and CDR2 FQNEAQ. V was trimmed by 1 base and J by 4 bases, leaving 9 bases between them. The sequenced material came from peripheral blood. This chain joins TRBV7-8 and TRBJ2-3; D is perhaps TRBD2 (6 bases). The receptor comes from a man aged 40-49 years with active or convalescent COVID-19. CDR3 coding DNA: TGTGCCAGCAGCTTAGGGGGGGTGGCAGATACGCAGTATTTT. Its translation is CASSLGGVADTQYF.